This T cell receptor beta chain derives from a study of cytomegalovirus exposure and HLA in healthy donors. Study-level results: A later analysis linked a missense variant in DCLRE1C to the trimming of TCR beta V and J genes. Productive status was seen about 90% or about 30% of the time for most TCR beta V segments in an earlier analysis.

Turning to this clone: Its antigen is not known.

PCR employed 60 Vbeta and 13 Jbeta primers. Clones were sequenced by immunoSEQ multiplex PCR, and TCRdb holds only the in-frame ones, with some missing. The repertoire has roughly 130,000 clones, approximately 91% of them found once; the top ten carry around 0.51%. This CDR3 region has 15 residues. Germline-derived CDR1 and CDR2 are MNHNS and SASEGT. Trimming took off 5 bases at V and 3 bases at J, with 17 bases between the two ends. This receptor was identified in a woman between 40 and 55 years old in good health and CMV-seronegative. The chain combines TRBV6-1 with TRBJ2-7, with no clear D. The sequenced sample consisted of PBMCs. This chain's CDR3 is CASSLKSLGYYEQYF. CDR3 DNA sequence: TGTGCCAGCAGTCTAAAATCTCTAGGATACTACGAGCAGTACTTC.